The 28 T cell receptor beta chains below all came from one sample that was sequenced in a study of cytomegalovirus exposure and HLA in healthy donors. PCR amplification relied on 60 Vbeta primers (plus 13 Jbeta primers). TCRdb's table, derived via immunoSEQ multiplex PCR, lists solely in-frame clones and lacks some. The sample holds 55,000 to 80,000 clones; about 77% are singletons and the top ten take under 6%. The sample was PBMCs. The receptors derive from a woman in her thirties in good health and CMV-seronegative.

The V gene is TRBV28, the J gene TRBJ1-5; TRBD1 matches 8 bases. The length of the CDR3 is 11 residues. V dropped 10 bases and J dropped 6; count of bases not matched to a gene: 2. The germline gives CDR1 MDHEN, CDR2 SYDVKM. The CDR3: CATGQGQPQHF. Here the CDR3 DNA reads TGTGCCACCGGACAGGGTCAGCCCCAGCATTTT. The full variable domain, with the rest looked up from reference TRBV28 and TRBJ1-5, is DVKVTQSSRYLVKRTGEKVFLECVQDMDHENMFWYRQDPGLGLRLIYFSYDVKMKEKGDIPEGYSVSREKKERFSLILESASTNQTSMYLCATGQGQPQHFGDGTRLSIL.

This clone was recorded a few times. This chain connects TRBV5-4 to TRBJ2-1; D uncertain. CDR3 length equals 15 residues. V gave up 0 bases and J gave up 3 bases, with 10 bases separating them. Germline CDR1 SGHNT, CDR2 YYREEE (reference sequence). CDR3 sequence (DNA): TGTGCCAGCAGCTTGGACTATGGTGGCTACAATGAGCAGTTCTTC. Its protein product is CASSLDYGGYNEQFF.

This clone was observed a handful of times. The rearrangement joins TRBV6-6 to TRBJ1-5, with D maybe TRBD1 (6 bases). The V end was cut by 5 bases, the J end by 7 bases, with 12 bases between. This CDR3 spans 13 amino acids. CDR1 is MNHNY and CDR2 is SVGAGI in the germline V gene (reference sequence). Here the CDR3 reads CASSLQGNQPQHF. The CDR3 region has the DNA TGTGCCAGCAGTCTACAGGGAAACCAGCCCCAGCATTTT.

The rearrangement joins TRBV7-2 to TRBJ2-7; D is possibly TRBD1 (6 bases). The CDR3 is made up of 13 amino acids. Trimming left V 8 bases short and J 5 bases short, with 16 bases between. In germline, CDR1 is SGHTA, CDR2 FQGNSA. The CDR3 DNA follows: TGTGCCAGCTCCCTGTTACAGGGCAACGAGCAGTACGTC. This translates into CASSLLQGNEQYV.

The rearrangement joins TRBV19 to TRBJ1-5; 10 positions agree with TRBD1. Germline V gene data show CDR1 as LNHDA and CDR2 as SQIVND (reference sequence). The CDR3 spans 18 residues. J gave up 2 bases and V 9 bases, and 16 bases lay outside the gene matches. Here the CDR3 reads CASFSGQGRGVGNQPQHF. For the CDR3, the DNA is TGTGCCAGCTTCTCGGGACAGGGGCGGGGGGTCGGCAATCAGCCCCAGCATTTT.

This clone has a handful of counts. The chain uses TRBV18 and TRBJ1-1, with TRBD1 as a possible D gene (6 bases). Germline V gives CDR1 KGHSH, CDR2 LQKENI. This CDR3 has 13 residues. Trimming left V 4 bases short and J 5 bases short, with 11 bases between. Here the CDR3 DNA reads TGTGCCAGCTCACAGGGGGTCGGGACTGAAGCTTTCTTT. Protein: CASSQGVGTEAFF. Looking up the rest from reference TRBV18 and TRBJ1-1 gives the full variable domain: NAGVMQNPRHLVRRRGQEARLRCSPMKGHSHVYWYRQLPEEGLKFMVYLQKENIIDESGMPKERFSAEFPKEGPSILRIQQVVRGDSAAYFCASSQGVGTEAFFGQGTRLTVV.

The rearrangement joins TRBV10-1 to TRBJ1-2; D perhaps matches TRBD1 (6 bases). CDR1 and CDR2 from the germline V gene are WNHNN and SYGVQD (reference sequence). The CDR3 has 16 amino acids. V lost 0 bases and J 5 bases, leaving 16 bases between the germline ends. The CDR3 sequence: CASSESNWQGSYGYTF. The CDR3 DNA reads TGCGCCAGCAGTGAGTCGAATTGGCAGGGGTCATATGGCTACACCTTC.

The chain is built from TRBV4-2 and TRBJ2-1; D is perhaps TRBD2 (5 bases). The germline CDR1 and CDR2 sequences are LGHNA and YNFKEQ. The germline V and J ends were trimmed by 0 bases and 5 bases, with 14 bases remaining between them. CDR3 size: 16 residues. Here the CDR3 DNA reads TGTGCCAGCAGCCAAGATTTTCGGGAACCCAACAATGAGCAGTTCTTC. It specifies CASSQDFREPNNEQFF.

The rearrangement joins TRBV30 to TRBJ2-2; D may be TRBD2 (5 bases). Trimming took 3 bases from V and 5 from J, leaving 7 bases between them. The V gene's germline CDR1 is GTSNPN and CDR2 SVGIG (reference sequence). This CDR3 region has 12 residues. The CDR3 spells CAWRRVTGELFF. DNA for the CDR3: TGTGCCTGGAGGAGGGTTACCGGGGAGCTGTTTTTT.

The V gene is TRBV6-1, the J gene TRBJ2-3; unclear D gene. V was shortened by 5 bases and J by 2 bases, with 11 bases between the two germline ends. Germline CDR1 is MNHNS and CDR2 is SASEGT. This CDR3 region has 14 residues. As DNA, the CDR3 is TGTGCCAGCAGTTTCGAGACTCACACAGATACGCAGTATTTT. Translating gives CASSFETHTDTQYF.

The CDR3: CASSNTGGIAEAFF. The CDR3, as DNA: TGTGCCAGTAGTAATACAGGGGGTATAGCGGAAGCTTTCTTT. V is TRBV19 and J is TRBJ1-1; 8 bases fit TRBD1. The CDR3 loop spans 14 amino acids. The J segment lost 8 bases and the V segment lost 4 bases, leaving 9 bases of the junction unmatched. CDR1 LNHDA and CDR2 SQIVND come from the germline V gene (reference sequence).

This rearrangement joins TRBV5-1 to TRBJ2-2, with a possible D match to TRBD2 (6 bases). CDR1 is SGHRS, CDR2 YFSETQ, per germline. The V and J ends lost 0 bases and 1 base respectively, with 10 bases between them. The CDR3 sequence is 16 residues long. Here the CDR3 DNA reads TGCGCCAGCAGCTTGGCGGGGACTTGGAACACCGGGGAGCTGTTTTTT. This encodes CASSLAGTWNTGELFF. Together with reference TRBV5-1 and TRBJ2-2, the CDR3 gives the full variable domain: KAGVTQTPRYLIKTRGQQVTLSCSPISGHRSVSWYQQTPGQGLQFLFEYFSETQRNKGNFPGRFSGRQFSNSRSEMNVSTLELGDSALYLCASSLAGTWNTGELFFGEGSRLTVL.

This chain uses TRBV5-1 with TRBJ1-1; D possibly corresponds to TRBD1 (6 bases). Trimming pared 1 base from V and 3 bases from J, leaving 7 bases between. Germline lookup yields CDR1 SGHRS and CDR2 YFSETQ. CDR3 size: 13 residues. The CDR3 bases are TGCGCCAGCAGCTTGCCAGGGGACACTGAAGCTTTCTTT. This translates into CASSLPGDTEAFF.

CDR3 nucleotide sequence: TGTGCCAGCAGCTTACGCGGGAGGGCCTACGAGCAGTACTTC. This sequence encodes CASSLRGRAYEQYF. The V and J genes are TRBV7-2 and TRBJ2-7; 9 bases map to TRBD2. CDR1 SGHTA and CDR2 FQGNSA come from the germline V gene. Unmatched junction bases numbered 1, after V lost 2 bases and J lost 2 bases. The CDR3 loop spans 14 amino acids.

CDR3 sequence (DNA): TGTGCCAGCAGGATACTAGGCGTGGGAAATGAGCAGTTCTTC. Its translation is CASRILGVGNEQFF. The rearrangement uses TRBV27 and TRBJ2-1, with D maybe TRBD2 (5 bases). Trimming took 6 bases from V and 7 from J, leaving 16 bases between them. Germline CDR1 is MNHEY and CDR2 is SMNVEV (reference sequence). The CDR3 consists of 14 residues.

V gene TRBV13 combines with J gene TRBJ2-1; 11 nucleotides align to TRBD2. CDR3 length: 15 residues. V lost 2 bases, J lost 7 bases, and 4 bases stayed unmatched. In germline, CDR1 is PRHDT, CDR2 FYEKMQ (reference sequence). The CDR3 DNA follows: TGTGCCAGCAGCTTAACTAGCGGGAGAGGTAATGAGCAGTTCTTC. The encoded protein is CASSLTSGRGNEQFF. Together with reference TRBV13 and TRBJ2-1, the CDR3 gives the full variable domain: AAGVIQSPRHLIKEKRETATLKCYPIPRHDTVYWYQQGPGQDPQFLISFYEKMQSDKGSIPDRFSAQQFSDYHSELNMSSLELGDSALYFCASSLTSGRGNEQFFGPGTRLTVL.

This clone was seen a few times. The rearrangement uses TRBV7-2 and TRBJ1-4; 9 positions agree with TRBD1. V shed 7 bases and J 1 base; nucleotides not matched to a gene: 10. The CDR3 covers 17 residues. The germline gives CDR1 SGHTA, CDR2 FQGNSA. CDR3 in DNA: TGTGCCAGCACCTTGGGGGACAGGGAAGTAACTAATGAAAAACTGTTTTTT. This sequence encodes CASTLGDREVTNEKLFF.

The chain recombines TRBV28 with TRBJ1-1; D is possibly TRBD1 (5 bases). CDR1 is MDHEN and CDR2 is SYDVKM in the germline V gene. The CDR3 is 17 amino acids. Trimming took off 7 bases at V and 1 base at J, with 22 bases between the two ends. CDR3: CASIGVGQGNRNTEAFF. In DNA, the CDR3 is TGTGCCAGCATAGGGGTCGGGCAGGGTAACAGGAACACTGAAGCTTTCTTT.

V usage is TRBV5-5 and J usage is TRBJ1-2; D uncertain. The V gene lost 1 base and the J gene lost 4 bases, with 11 bases spanning the gap. In germline, CDR1 is SGHKS, CDR2 YYEKEE (reference sequence). CDR3 size: 14 residues. CDR3 bases: TGTGCCAGCAGCTTGCAGGCAGAATTCTATGGCTACACCTTC. Protein: CASSLQAEFYGYTF. Full variable domain (rest looked up from reference TRBV5-5 and TRBJ1-2): DAGVTQSPTHLIKTRGQQVTLRCSPISGHKSVSWYQQVLGQGPQFIFQYYEKEERGRGNFPDRFSARQFPNYSSELNVNALLLGDSALYLCASSLQAEFYGYTFGSGTRLTVV.

This clone was seen just once. The chain recombines TRBV27 with TRBJ1-4, with TRBD1 matching over 8 bases. V lost 0 bases, J lost 7 bases, and 4 bases stayed unmatched. The germline CDR1 and CDR2 sequences are MNHEY and SMNVEV (reference sequence). The CDR3 has 15 amino acids. This CDR3 is CASSLSGQGVEKLFF. In DNA, the CDR3 is TGTGCCAGCAGTTTATCTGGACAGGGTGTTGAAAAACTGTTTTTT.

The genes are TRBV10-3 and TRBJ2-1, with 9 bases matching TRBD1. This CDR3 has 15 amino acids. Germline V CDR1 and CDR2: ENHRY, SYGVKD. Germline trimming cut 6 bases from V and 10 bases from J; bases unmatched to any gene: 13. The CDR3 nucleotides are TGTGCCATCAGCCCCGAACAGGGGGCGGTGGGGGAGCAGTTCTTC. Protein product: CAISPEQGAVGEQFF.

The V and J genes are TRBV19 and TRBJ2-6, with D possibly being TRBD2 (6 bases). The V end was cut by 8 bases, the J end by 0 bases, with 20 bases between. This CDR3 region has 18 residues. From germline, CDR1 is LNHDA and CDR2 SQIVND (reference sequence). CDR3 DNA sequence: TGTGCCAGTGATCTCCTTGGACTAAGGAGCTCTGGGGCCAACGTCCTGACTTTC. This encodes CASDLLGLRSSGANVLTF. Full variable domain (missing parts from reference TRBV19 and TRBJ2-6): DGGITQSPKYLFRKEGQNVTLSCEQNLNHDAMYWYRQDPGQGLRLIYYSQIVNDFQKGDIAEGYSVSREKKESFPLTVTSAQKNPTAFYLCASDLLGLRSSGANVLTFGAGSRLTVL.

The chain recombines TRBV18 with TRBJ2-2; D gene uncertain. Trimming pared 6 bases from V and 1 base from J, leaving 12 bases between. This CDR3 spans 15 amino acids. CDR1 KGHSH and CDR2 LQKENI come from the germline V gene. The CDR3 region is CASSPQSRNTGELFF. The CDR3 DNA reads as TGTGCCAGCTCCCCCCAATCGCGGAACACCGGGGAGCTGTTTTTT.

Only a few counts were recorded for this clone. V gene TRBV4-3 combines with J gene TRBJ2-1, with D perhaps TRBD2 (5 bases). CDR3 size: 15 residues. CDR1 and CDR2 from the germline V gene are LGHNA and YSLEER. V was clipped by 4 bases and J by 0 bases, with 10 bases between them. The DNA for the CDR3 is TGCGCCAGCAGCCGACTACCCGACTCCTACAATGAGCAGTTCTTC. As protein: CASSRLPDSYNEQFF.

This clone was observed a handful of times. The gene calls are TRBV30 and TRBJ1-1; no reliable D call. Per the germline V gene, CDR1 is GTSNPN and CDR2 is SVGIG (reference sequence). V was trimmed by 3 bases and J by 5 bases, leaving 22 bases between them. This CDR3 spans 16 amino acids. The CDR3 DNA follows: TGTGCCTGGAGCCTAACTTTACTCTCCACGGGGACTGAAGCTTTCTTT. Protein: CAWSLTLLSTGTEAFF.

This chain connects TRBV5-1 to TRBJ1-2, with D possibly being TRBD1 (5 bases). The CDR3 sequence is 14 residues long. Germline lookup yields CDR1 SGHRS and CDR2 YFSETQ. V was pared by 0 bases and J by 7 bases, with 13 bases between. The CDR3 sequence: CASSLVGGEGGYTF. The CDR3, as DNA: TGCGCCAGCAGCTTGGTCGGAGGGGAGGGTGGCTACACCTTC.

Here the CDR3 DNA reads TGTGCCAGCAGTTACTATCGACAGTTCAGGAATGAAAAACTGTTTTTT. It encodes CASSYYRQFRNEKLFF. This sequence joins TRBV6-6 and TRBJ1-4; TRBD1 might be the D (5 bases). CDR3 length equals 16 residues. CDR1 MNHNY and CDR2 SVGAGI come from the germline V gene (reference sequence). Trimming took off 1 base at V and 5 bases at J, with 14 bases between the two ends.

The gene calls are TRBV29-1 and TRBJ2-7; 7 bases are a match to TRBD2. Germline CDR1 SQVTM, CDR2 ANQGSEA. The length of the CDR3 is 18 residues. The V segment lost 2 bases and the J segment 6 bases; nucleotides outside the gene matches: 22. The CDR3 DNA reads as TGCAGCGTTGAAAGGTCAGTTGCCCGGGACCAAGGGGAGGGCGAGCAGTACGTC. Its protein is CSVERSVARDQGEGEQYV.